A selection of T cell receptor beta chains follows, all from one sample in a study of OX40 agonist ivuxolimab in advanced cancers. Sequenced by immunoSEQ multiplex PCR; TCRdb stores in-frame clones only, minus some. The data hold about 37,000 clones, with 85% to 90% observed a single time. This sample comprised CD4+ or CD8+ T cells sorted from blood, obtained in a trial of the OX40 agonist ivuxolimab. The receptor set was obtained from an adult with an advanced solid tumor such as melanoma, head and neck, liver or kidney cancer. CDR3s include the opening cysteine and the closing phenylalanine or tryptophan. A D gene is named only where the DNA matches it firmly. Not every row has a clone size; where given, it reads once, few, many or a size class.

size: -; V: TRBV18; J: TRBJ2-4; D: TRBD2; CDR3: CASSPPAGARAKNIQYF; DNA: TGTGCCAGCTCACCACCGGCGGGAGCCCGAGCCAAAAACATTCAGTACTTC
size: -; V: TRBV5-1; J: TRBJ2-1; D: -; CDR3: CASSLVGPYNEQFF; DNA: TGCGCCAGCAGCTTGGTTGGTCCCTACAATGAGCAGTTCTTC
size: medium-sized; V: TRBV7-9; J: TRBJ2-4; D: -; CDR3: CASSRDGLPKNIQYF; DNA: TGTGCCAGCAGCAGGGACGGGCTACCCAAAAACATTCAGTACTTC
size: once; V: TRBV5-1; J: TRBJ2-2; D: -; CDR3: CASSWGLSGGELFF; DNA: TGCGCCAGCAGCTGGGGACTCTCAGGAGGGGAGCTGTTTTTT
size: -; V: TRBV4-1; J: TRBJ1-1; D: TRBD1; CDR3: CASSQDRGSAFF; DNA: TGCGCCAGCAGCCAGGACAGGGGTTCGGCTTTCTTT
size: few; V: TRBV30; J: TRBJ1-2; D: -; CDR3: CAWGGVNGYTF; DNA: TGTGCCTGGGGCGGGGTGAATGGCTACACCTTC
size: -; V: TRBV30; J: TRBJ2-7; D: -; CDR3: CAWSWALRTRGEQYF; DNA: TGTGCCTGGAGTTGGGCCTTAAGGACCCGCGGGGAGCAGTACTTC
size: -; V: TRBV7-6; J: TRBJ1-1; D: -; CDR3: CASSLVPSDTEAFF; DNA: TGTGCCAGCAGCTTGGTGCCGTCGGACACTGAAGCTTTCTTT
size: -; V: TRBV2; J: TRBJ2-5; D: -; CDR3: CASSPQETQYF; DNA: TGTGCCAGCAGTCCGCAAGAGACCCAGTACTTC
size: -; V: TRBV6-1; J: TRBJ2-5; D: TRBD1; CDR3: CATGGGETQYF; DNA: TGTGCCACAGGGGGCGGCGAGACCCAGTACTTC
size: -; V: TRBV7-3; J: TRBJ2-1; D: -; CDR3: CASSPGTYNEQFF; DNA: TGTGCCAGCAGCCCCGGGACTTACAATGAGCAGTTCTTC
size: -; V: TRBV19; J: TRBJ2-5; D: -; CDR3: CASSTLTGLETQYF; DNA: TGTGCCAGTAGTACCTTAACAGGGCTGGAGACCCAGTACTTC
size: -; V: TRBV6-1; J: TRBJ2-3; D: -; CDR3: CASRRTDTQYF; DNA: TGTGCCAGCAGGAGGACAGATACGCAGTATTTT
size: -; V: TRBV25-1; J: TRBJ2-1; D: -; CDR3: CASGARNEQFF; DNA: TGTGCCAGCGGGGCCCGTAATGAGCAGTTCTTC
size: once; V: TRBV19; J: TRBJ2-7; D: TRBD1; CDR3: CASSRQGFNEQYF; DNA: TGTGCCAGTAGTAGACAGGGTTTCAACGAGCAGTACTTC
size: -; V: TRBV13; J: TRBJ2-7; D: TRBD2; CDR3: CASRTGTSDHEQYF; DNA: TGTGCCAGCAGGACCGGGACTAGCGACCACGAGCAGTACTTC
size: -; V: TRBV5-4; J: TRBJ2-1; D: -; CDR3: CASSTTTIGGNEQFF; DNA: TGTGCCAGCAGCACTACAACGATTGGAGGTAATGAGCAGTTCTTC
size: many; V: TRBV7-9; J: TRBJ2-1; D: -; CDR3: CASSFSQVNEQFF; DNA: TGTGCCAGCAGCTTCTCCCAGGTCAATGAGCAGTTCTTC
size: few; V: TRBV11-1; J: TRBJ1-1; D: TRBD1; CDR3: CASSSQQGTEAFF; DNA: TGTGCCAGCAGCTCGCAACAGGGGACTGAAGCTTTCTTT
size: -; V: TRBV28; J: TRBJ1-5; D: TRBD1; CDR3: CASSTGQGGNQPQHF; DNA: TGTGCCAGCAGTACCGGACAGGGGGGAAATCAGCCCCAGCATTTT
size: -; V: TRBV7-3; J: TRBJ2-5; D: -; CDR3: CASRREQETQYF; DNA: TGTGCCAGCAGACGGGAACAAGAGACCCAGTACTTC
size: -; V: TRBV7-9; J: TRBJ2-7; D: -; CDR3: CASSFAGPPYEQYF; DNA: TGTGCCAGCAGCTTCGCCGGGCCTCCCTACGAGCAGTACTTC
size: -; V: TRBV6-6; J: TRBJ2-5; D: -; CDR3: CASSEGVGATQYF; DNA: TGTGCCAGCAGCGAGGGTGTGGGGGCGACCCAGTACTTC
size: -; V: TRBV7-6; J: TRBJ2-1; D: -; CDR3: CASSLSATNEQFF; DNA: TGTGCCAGCAGCTTATCCGCGACCAATGAGCAGTTCTTC
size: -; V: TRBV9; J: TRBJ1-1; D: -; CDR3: CASRGVNTEAFF; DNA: TGTGCCAGCAGGGGGGTGAACACTGAAGCTTTCTTT
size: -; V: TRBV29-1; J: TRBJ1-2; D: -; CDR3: CSVEGTPYGYTF; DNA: TGCAGCGTTGAAGGGACACCCTATGGCTACACCTTC
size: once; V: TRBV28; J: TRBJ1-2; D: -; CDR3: CASGANGYTF; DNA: TGTGCCAGCGGCGCAAATGGCTACACCTTC
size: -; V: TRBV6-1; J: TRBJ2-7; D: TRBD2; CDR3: CASTPGLAAQEQYF; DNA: TGTGCCAGTACGCCGGGACTAGCCGCCCAGGAGCAGTACTTC
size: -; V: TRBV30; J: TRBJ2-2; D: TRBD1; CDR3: CAWTLDRVGTGELFF; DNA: TGTGCCTGGACCCTGGACAGGGTGGGAACCGGGGAGCTGTTTTTT
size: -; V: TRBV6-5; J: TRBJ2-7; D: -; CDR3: CASSNRGTRAYEQYF; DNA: TGTGCCAGCAGTAACCGTGGGACGCGAGCCTACGAGCAGTACTTC
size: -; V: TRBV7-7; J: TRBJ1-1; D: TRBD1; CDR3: CASSRTGGTEAFF; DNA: TGTGCTAGCAGCCGGACAGGGGGCACTGAAGCTTTCTTT
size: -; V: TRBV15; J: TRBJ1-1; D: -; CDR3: CATSRGPGNTEAFF; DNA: TGTGCCACCAGCAGAGGTCCAGGGAACACTGAAGCTTTCTTT
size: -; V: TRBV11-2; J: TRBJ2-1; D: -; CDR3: CASSLVRGGSSAYNEQFF; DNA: TGTGCCAGCAGCTTAGTGAGGGGGGGCTCCTCGGCCTACAATGAGCAGTTCTTC
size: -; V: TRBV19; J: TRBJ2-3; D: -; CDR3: CASRGSDTQYF; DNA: TGTGCCAGTAGGGGGTCAGATACGCAGTATTTT
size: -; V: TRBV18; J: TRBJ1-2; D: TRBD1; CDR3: CASSLGQGSGYTF; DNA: TGTGCCAGCTCCTTAGGACAGGGCTCCGGCTACACCTTC
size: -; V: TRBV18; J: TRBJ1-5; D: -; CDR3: CASSRGDYSNQPQHF; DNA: TGTGCCAGCTCGCGAGGAGATTATAGCAATCAGCCCCAGCATTTT
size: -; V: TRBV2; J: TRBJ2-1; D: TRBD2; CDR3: CASSDAPGGGGAYEQFF; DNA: TGTGCCAGCAGTGATGCCCCTGGCGGCGGGGGGGCCTATGAGCAGTTCTTC
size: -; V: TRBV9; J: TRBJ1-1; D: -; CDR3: CASSAQMNTEAFF; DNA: TGTGCCAGCAGCGCCCAGATGAACACTGAAGCTTTCTTT
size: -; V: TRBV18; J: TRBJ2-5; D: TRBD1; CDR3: CASSPQSDRQETQYF; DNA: TGTGCCAGCTCACCACAATCGGACAGGCAAGAGACCCAGTACTTC
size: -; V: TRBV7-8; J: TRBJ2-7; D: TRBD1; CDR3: CASSWAGGAYEQYF; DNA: TGTGCCAGCAGCTGGGCAGGGGGCGCCTACGAGCAGTACTTC
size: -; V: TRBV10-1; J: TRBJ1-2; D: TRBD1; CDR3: CASSVDRGHGYTF; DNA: TGCGCCAGCAGTGTGGACAGGGGGCACGGCTACACCTTC
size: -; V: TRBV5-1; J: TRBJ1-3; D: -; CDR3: CASSLSGRAGNTIYF; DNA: TGCGCCAGCAGCTTGAGTGGTAGGGCTGGAAACACCATATATTTT
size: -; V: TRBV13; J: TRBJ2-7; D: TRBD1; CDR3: CASSPDRGMYEQYF; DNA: TGTGCCAGCAGCCCGGACAGGGGTATGTACGAGCAGTACTTC
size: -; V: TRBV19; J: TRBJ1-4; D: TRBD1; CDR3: CASRSNAGGSEKLFF; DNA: TGTGCCAGTAGAAGCAACGCAGGGGGAAGTGAAAAACTGTTTTTT
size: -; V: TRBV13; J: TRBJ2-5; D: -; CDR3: CASSLAGIQETQYF; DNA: TGTGCCAGCAGCTTGGCTGGGATACAAGAGACCCAGTACTTC
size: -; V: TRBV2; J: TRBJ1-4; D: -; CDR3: CGGGINEKLFF; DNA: TGCGGTGGAGGGATTAATGAAAAACTGTTTTTT
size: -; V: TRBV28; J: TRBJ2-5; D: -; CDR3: CASSLGQVGGTQYF; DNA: TGTGCCAGCAGTTTAGGGCAGGTGGGGGGGACCCAGTACTTC
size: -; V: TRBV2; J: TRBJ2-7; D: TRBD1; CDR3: CASRPTGGEQYF; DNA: TGTGCCAGCAGACCAACAGGGGGCGAGCAGTACTTC
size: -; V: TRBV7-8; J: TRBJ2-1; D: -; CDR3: CASSLDGLANEQFF; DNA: TGTGCCAGCAGCTTAGATGGGCTAGCCAATGAGCAGTTCTTC
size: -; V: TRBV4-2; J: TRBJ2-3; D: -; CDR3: CASSQQGDTQYF; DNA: TGTGCCAGCAGCCAGCAAGGGGATACGCAGTATTTT
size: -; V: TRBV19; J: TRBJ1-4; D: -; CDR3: CASSAPGQGGEKLFF; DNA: TGTGCCAGTAGTGCGCCGGGCCAAGGGGGTGAAAAACTGTTTTTT
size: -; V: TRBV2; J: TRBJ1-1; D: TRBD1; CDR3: CASSAQGANTEAFF; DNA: TGTGCCAGCAGTGCACAGGGGGCCAACACTGAAGCTTTCTTT
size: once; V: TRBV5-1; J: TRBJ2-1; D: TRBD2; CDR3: CASSRGLAGAFYNEQFF; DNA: TGCGCCAGCAGCAGAGGACTAGCGGGAGCATTTTACAATGAGCAGTTCTTC
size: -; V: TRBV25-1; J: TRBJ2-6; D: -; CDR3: CASSESGAGANVLTF; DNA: TGTGCCAGCAGTGAATCTGGGGCTGGGGCCAACGTCCTGACTTTC
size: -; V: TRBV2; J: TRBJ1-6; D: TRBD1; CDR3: CASSPGTGVSPPLHF; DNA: TGTGCCAGCAGCCCCGGGACAGGGGTTAGTCCACCCCTCCACTTT